A single T cell receptor beta chain is shown here with its context. The sample comes from a study of technical replicates of blood from a handful of donors. The V gene's germline CDR1 is GTSNPN and CDR2 SVGIG (reference sequence). The CDR3 is made up of 16 amino acids. Losses at the gene ends were 0 bases for V and 5 bases for J; bases not matched to a gene: 10. The protocol was immunoSEQ multiplex PCR, while the TCRdb copy is restricted to in-frame clones and leaves out a portion. The repertoire holds 75,000 to 95,000 clones, with 80% to 95% as singletons. The sequencing sample was made of T cells isolated from PBMCs. The chain recombines TRBV30 with TRBJ2-7, with 10 bases fitting TRBD1. This clonotype was sampled from a human donor in good health. In DNA, the CDR3 is TGTGCCTGGAGTGTACAGTCCGGGACAGGGGAACACGAGCAGTACTTC. It specifies CAWSVQSGTGEHEQYF.